Here is one T cell receptor beta chain with its context. Its matching antigen is unknown. Vbeta (60) and Jbeta (13) primers were used in the PCR. The protocol was immunoSEQ multiplex PCR, while the TCRdb copy is restricted to in-frame clones and leaves out a portion. The table shows 150,000 to 200,000 clones, with under 85% occurring only once. CDR1 and CDR2 from the germline V gene are SGHRS and YFSETQ. This CDR3 spans 15 amino acids. J was trimmed by 4 bases and V by 0 bases; bases with no gene match: 4. These data come from a study of cytomegalovirus exposure and HLA in healthy donors. Study-level background: Researchers previously reported finding some 110 million unique TCR beta sequences from roughly 170 million T cells. Study-level results: In vitro confirmation showed three CMV-associated chains to be CMV antigen specific. Available immune exposure information was restricted to CMV serostatus only.

The J gene is TRBJ2-1, the V gene TRBV5-1; 7 bases agree with TRBD2. This TCR was recovered from a man aged 45 to 65 in good health and CMV-seropositive. Sequencing was carried out using PBMCs. For the CDR3, the DNA is TGCGCCAGCAGCTTGGGGGGAGGGGTATACAATGAGCAGTTCTTC. It specifies CASSLGGGVYNEQFF.